This is a list of T cell receptor beta chains from one sample in a study of T cells after yellow fever vaccination. In TCRdb, the 5' RACE reads were re-called with MiXCR into one record per CDR3 protein. Among some 150,000 distinct CDR3 sequences listed, approximately 10% were seen once. This sample comprised CD8+ T cells sorted from PBMCs, obtained 15 days after the yellow fever booster vaccination. These receptor sequences come from a young man who received the YFV17D yellow fever vaccine. Each CDR3 is given with its conserved first and last residue. D genes are given only for firm matches. Expanded clones are given a class, and other clones once, few, many or no size at all.

cdr3_length,j_call,clone_size,d_call,v_call,cdr3_nt,cdr3_aa
16,TRBJ1-5,.,TRBD1,TRBV4-1,TGCGCCAGCAGCCAAGTACTGGGACAGGAGTATCAGCCCCAGCATTTT,CASSQVLGQEYQPQHF
14,TRBJ1-6,few,.,TRBV5-4,TGTGCCAGCAGCCCGTCAGGGGCGGATTCACCCCTCCACTTT,CASSPSGADSPLHF
16,TRBJ2-1,many,TRBD2,TRBV7-9,TGTGCCAGCAGCCCCCTGACGGGGAGGGGATACAATGAGCAGTTCTTC,CASSPLTGRGYNEQFF
15,TRBJ1-2,once,TRBD1,TRBV7-9,TGTGCCAGCAGCGCGACAGGGGGCGCCATCTATGGCTACACCTTC,CASSATGGAIYGYTF
13,TRBJ2-7,.,TRBD1,TRBV30,TGTGCCTGGAACAGGGGGCTTTCCTACGAGCAGTACTTC,CAWNRGLSYEQYF
17,TRBJ2-1,.,TRBD2,TRBV5-5,TGTGCCAGCAGCTGGGTAGCGGGGGCCTACTCCTACAATGAGCAGTTCTTC,CASSWVAGAYSYNEQFF
14,TRBJ2-7,few,TRBD1,TRBV30,TGTGCCTGGATGGGACAGGGCTCATCCTACGAGCAGTACTTC,CAWMGQGSSYEQYF
15,TRBJ1-2,.,.,TRBV2,TGTGCCAGCAGTGAAGCCCCGGACAGTAACTATGGCTACACCTTC,CASSEAPDSNYGYTF
15,TRBJ2-3,.,TRBD1,TRBV6-2/TRBV6-3,TGTGCCAGCAGCATGGGGGACAGATACACAGATACGCAGTATTTT,CASSMGDRYTDTQYF
14,TRBJ1-2,.,.,TRBV15,TGTGCCACCAGCAGTTCCACGGGGGCTCGGGGCTACACCTTC,CATSSSTGARGYTF
15,TRBJ1-2,few,TRBD1,TRBV3-1,TGTGCCAGCAGCCAAGGGACAGGTACTAACTATGGCTACACCTTC,CASSQGTGTNYGYTF
15,TRBJ2-3,few,.,TRBV6-6,TGTGCCAGCAGTTACTCGTTAGAGGGGGCAGATACGCAGTATTTT,CASSYSLEGADTQYF
15,TRBJ1-2,few,.,TRBV4-2,TGTGCCAGCAGCCAAGAAAGCGGGGGCAGCTATGGCTACACCTTC,CASSQESGGSYGYTF
15,TRBJ2-1,.,TRBD1,TRBV6-4,TGTGCCAGCAGTGACTCGACAGGGGGAGGGCATGAGCAGTTCTTC,CASSDSTGGGHEQFF
17,TRBJ2-7,few,TRBD1,TRBV20-1,TGCAGTGCTAGACCTACCTCAAACAGGGGTCTGTGGGACGAGCAGTACTTC,CSARPTSNRGLWDEQYF
16,TRBJ2-3,few,.,TRBV4-1,TGCGCCAGCAGCCAAGGTTGGGGTAGTAGCACAGATACGCAGTATTTT,CASSQGWGSSTDTQYF
19,TRBJ2-2,many,.,TRBV5-1,TGCGCCAGCAGCCTTCCCCGTCAGGGTAAGGCGACGAACACCGGGGAGCTGTTTTTT,CASSLPRQGKATNTGELFF
15,TRBJ2-1,few,TRBD1,TRBV12-3/TRBV12-4,TGTGCCAGCACCTTAGGGACAGGGGGATACAATGAGCAGTTCTTC,CASTLGTGGYNEQFF
16,TRBJ2-1,few,TRBD2,TRBV4-1,TGCGCCAGCAGCCATTTTAGCGGGGGGGCCTACAATGAGCAGTTCTTC,CASSHFSGGAYNEQFF
14,TRBJ2-2,.,TRBD1,TRBV6-5,TGTGCCAGCAGCGCGGGACAGGGAGCCGGGGAGCTGTTTTTT,CASSAGQGAGELFF
13,TRBJ2-5,.,.,TRBV7-6,TGTGCCAGCAGCTTAGGCAGGGCTGCGGCCCAGTACTTC,CASSLGRAAAQYF
16,TRBJ2-3,.,.,TRBV4-3,TGCGCCAGCAGCCAAGATAGGGCGGCGAGCACAGATACGCAGTATTTT,CASSQDRAASTDTQYF
13,TRBJ1-1,few,.,TRBV3-1,TGTGCCAGCAGCCAACCCCGGGGCCCTGAAGCTTTCTTT,CASSQPRGPEAFF
15,TRBJ1-1,few,.,TRBV25-1,TGTGCCAGCAGTGAATTTAGAGGCTTTCTAACTGAAGCTTTCTTT,CASSEFRGFLTEAFF
14,TRBJ2-2,few,TRBD2,TRBV13,TGTGCCAGCAGGACTAGCGGGGGCCCCGGGGAGCTGTTTTTT,CASRTSGGPGELFF
12,TRBJ2-2,few,.,TRBV29-1,TGCAGCGTTCTAGCGAACACCGGGGAGCTGTTTTTT,CSVLANTGELFF
15,TRBJ1-4,few,.,TRBV4-3,TGCGCCAGCAGCCAAGATGGAGGGACTAATGAAAAACTGTTTTTT,CASSQDGGTNEKLFF
13,TRBJ2-5,few,.,TRBV6-5,TGTGCCAGCAGGGCCATTACCGTGGAGACCCAGTACTTC,CASRAITVETQYF
16,TRBJ2-1,.,.,TRBV9,TGTGCCAGCAGCGCGGGCCAGTCCCACCGGTACAATGAGCAGTTCTTC,CASSAGQSHRYNEQFF
13,TRBJ2-5,few,.,TRBV2,TGTGCCACCAGGGAAAGTAACCAAGAGACCCAGTACTTC,CATRESNQETQYF
15,TRBJ2-7,.,TRBD1,TRBV5-1,TGCGCCAGCAGCGAGAAAACCGGGACAGGGCTCGAGCAGTACTTC,CASSEKTGTGLEQYF
12,TRBJ2-7,many,TRBD2,TRBV29-1,TGCAGCGGGACTAGCGGGGGACAAGAGCAGTACTTC,CSGTSGGQEQYF
15,TRBJ1-2,.,.,TRBV11-2,TGTGCCAGCAGCTTAGGGGGCAGGGAGAACTATGGCTACACCTTC,CASSLGGRENYGYTF
16,TRBJ2-4,few,TRBD2,TRBV5-4,TGTGCCAGCAGCGCAACTAGCGGGGTTTCCAAAAACATTCAGTACTTC,CASSATSGVSKNIQYF
13,TRBJ1-5,few,.,TRBV6-5,TGTGCCAGCAGTTACGGGGATGGACAGCCCCAGCATTTT,CASSYGDGQPQHF
15,TRBJ2-1,few,TRBD2,TRBV6-5,TGTGCCAGCAGTTACTCGATGCTAGCGGGTAATGAGCAGTTCTTC,CASSYSMLAGNEQFF
15,TRBJ1-2,many,TRBD1,TRBV27,TGTGCCAGCAGCCCCCTCGGGACAGCTAACTATGGCTACACCTTC,CASSPLGTANYGYTF
18,TRBJ2-7,.,TRBD1,TRBV7-2,TGTGCCAGCAGCTTAGGGCCCCCCGAGACAGGGGGCTGGTACGAGCAGTACTTC,CASSLGPPETGGWYEQYF
16,TRBJ2-2,many,TRBD1,TRBV4-2,TGTGCCAGCAGCCAAGACAGACAGGGGTTTGCCGGGGAGCTGTTTTTT,CASSQDRQGFAGELFF
18,TRBJ2-1,few,TRBD2,TRBV5-1,TGCGCCAGCAGCTTCGGGACTAGCGGGGGGGCCTATACCTATGAGCAGTTCTTC,CASSFGTSGGAYTYEQFF
15,TRBJ2-3,few,TRBD1,TRBV27,TGTGCCAGCAGTACTGGACAGGGCGGCGCAGATACGCAGTATTTT,CASSTGQGGADTQYF
16,TRBJ1-1,.,TRBD1,TRBV27,TGTGCCAGCAGTCCGACAACAGGGGGCGGGTGGACTGAAGCTTTCTTT,CASSPTTGGGWTEAFF